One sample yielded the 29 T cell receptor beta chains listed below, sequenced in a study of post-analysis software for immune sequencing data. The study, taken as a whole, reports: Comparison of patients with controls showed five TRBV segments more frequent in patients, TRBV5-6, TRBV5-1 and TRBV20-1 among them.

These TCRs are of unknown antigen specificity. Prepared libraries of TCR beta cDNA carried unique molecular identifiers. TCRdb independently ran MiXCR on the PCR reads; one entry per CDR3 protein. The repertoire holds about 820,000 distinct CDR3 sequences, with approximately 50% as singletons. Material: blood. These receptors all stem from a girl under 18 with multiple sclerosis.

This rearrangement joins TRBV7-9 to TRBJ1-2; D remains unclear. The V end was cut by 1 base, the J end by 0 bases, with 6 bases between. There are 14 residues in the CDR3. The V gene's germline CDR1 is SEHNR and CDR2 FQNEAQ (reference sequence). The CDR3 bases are TGTGCCAGCAGCTTAGAAGTACCTAACTATGGCTACACCTTC. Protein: CASSLEVPNYGYTF. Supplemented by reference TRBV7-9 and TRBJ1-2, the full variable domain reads DTGVSQNPRHKITKRGQNVTFRCDPISEHNRLYWYRQTLGQGPEFLTYFQNEAQLEKSRLLSDRFSAERPKGSFSTLEIQRTEQGDSAMYLCASSLEVPNYGYTFGSGTRLTVV.

The DNA of the CDR3 is TGCAGTGCTAGACCTCAGGGCTACGAGCAGTACTTC. It specifies CSARPQGYEQYF. The chain is built from TRBV20-1 and TRBJ2-7; perhaps TRBD1 as D (5 bases). From germline, CDR1 is DFQATT and CDR2 SNEGSKA (reference sequence). V was clipped by 2 bases and J by 3 bases, with 8 bases between them. The CDR3 consists of 12 residues.

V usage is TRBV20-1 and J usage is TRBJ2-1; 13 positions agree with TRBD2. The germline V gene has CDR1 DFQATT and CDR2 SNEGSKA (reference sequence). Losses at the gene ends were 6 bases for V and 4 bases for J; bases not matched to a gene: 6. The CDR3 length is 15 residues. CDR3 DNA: TGCAGTGCGACCGGACTAGCGGGAGTATACAATGAGCAGTTCTTC. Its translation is CSATGLAGVYNEQFF.

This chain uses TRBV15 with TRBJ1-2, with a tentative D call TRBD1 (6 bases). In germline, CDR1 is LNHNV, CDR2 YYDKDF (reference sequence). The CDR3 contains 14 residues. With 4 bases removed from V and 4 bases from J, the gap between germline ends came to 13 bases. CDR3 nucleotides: TGTGCCACCAGCAACCCGGGACAACCCTATGGCTACACCTTC. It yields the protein CATSNPGQPYGYTF.

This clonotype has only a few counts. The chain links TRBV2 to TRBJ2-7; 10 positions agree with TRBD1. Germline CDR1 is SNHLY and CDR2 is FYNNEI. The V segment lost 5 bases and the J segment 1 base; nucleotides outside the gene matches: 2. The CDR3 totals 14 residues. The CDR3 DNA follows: TGTGCCAGCAGTACGGACAGGGGGTCCTACGAGCAGTACTTC. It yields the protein CASSTDRGSYEQYF.

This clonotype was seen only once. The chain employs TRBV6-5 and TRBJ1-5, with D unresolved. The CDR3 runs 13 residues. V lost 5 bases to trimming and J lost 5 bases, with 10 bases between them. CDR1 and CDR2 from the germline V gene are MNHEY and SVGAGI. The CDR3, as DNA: TGTGCCAGCAGTATACGATCGGATCAGCCCCAGCATTTT. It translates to CASSIRSDQPQHF.

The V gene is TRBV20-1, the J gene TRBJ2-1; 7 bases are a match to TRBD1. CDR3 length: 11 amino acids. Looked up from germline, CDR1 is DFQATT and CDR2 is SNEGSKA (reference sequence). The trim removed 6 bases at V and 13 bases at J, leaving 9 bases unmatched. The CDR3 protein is CSAPGGHLQFF. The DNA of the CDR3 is TGCAGTGCCCCAGGGGGACACCTCCAGTTCTTC.

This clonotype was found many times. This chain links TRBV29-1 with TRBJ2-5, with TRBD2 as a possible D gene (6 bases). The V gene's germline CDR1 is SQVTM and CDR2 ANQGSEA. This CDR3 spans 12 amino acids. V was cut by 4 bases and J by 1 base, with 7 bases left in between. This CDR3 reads CSVGDFQETQYF. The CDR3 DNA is TGCAGCGTTGGGGACTTCCAAGAGACCCAGTACTTC.

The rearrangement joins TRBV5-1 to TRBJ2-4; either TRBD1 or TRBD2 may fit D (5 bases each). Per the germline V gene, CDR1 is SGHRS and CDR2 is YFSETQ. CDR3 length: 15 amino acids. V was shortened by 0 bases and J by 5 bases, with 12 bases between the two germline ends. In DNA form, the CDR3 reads TGCGCCAGCAGCTTGGCGGGGCGCCCGGAAAACATTCAGTACTTC. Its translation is CASSLAGRPENIQYF.

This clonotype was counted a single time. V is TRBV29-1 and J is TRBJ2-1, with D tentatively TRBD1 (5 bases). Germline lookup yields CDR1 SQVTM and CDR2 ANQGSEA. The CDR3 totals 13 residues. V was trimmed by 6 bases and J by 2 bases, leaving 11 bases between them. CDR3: CSVALRAYNEQFF. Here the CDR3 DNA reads TGCAGCGTGGCCCTCAGGGCCTACAATGAGCAGTTCTTC.

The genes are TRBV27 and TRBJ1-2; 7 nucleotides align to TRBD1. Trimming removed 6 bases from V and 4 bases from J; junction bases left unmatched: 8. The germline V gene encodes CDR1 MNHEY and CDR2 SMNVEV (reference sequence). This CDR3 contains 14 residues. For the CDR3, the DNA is TGTGCCAGCAGGTTAGGGGGCGATGGCTATGGCTACACCTTC. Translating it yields CASRLGGDGYGYTF.

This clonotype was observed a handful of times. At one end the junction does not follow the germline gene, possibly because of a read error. The chain's CDR3 is CASSSGLGSYNEQFF. CDR3 bases: TGTGCCAGCAGTTCGGGACTCGGCTCCTACAATGAGCAGTTCTTC. The V call is TRBV5-1, the J call TRBJ2-1, with a weak D call TRBD2 (6 bases). Germline V gene sequence: CDR1 SGHRS, CDR2 YFSETQ. CDR3 length equals 15 residues.

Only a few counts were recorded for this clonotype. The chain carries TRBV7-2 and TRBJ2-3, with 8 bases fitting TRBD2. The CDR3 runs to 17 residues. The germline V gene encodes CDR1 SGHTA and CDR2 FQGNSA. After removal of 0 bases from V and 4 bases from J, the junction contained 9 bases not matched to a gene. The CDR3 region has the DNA TGTGCCAGCAGCTTAGCTGGGGGCGGGGGGAAGGCAGATACGCAGTATTTT. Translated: CASSLAGGGGKADTQYF. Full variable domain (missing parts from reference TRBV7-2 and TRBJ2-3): GAGVSQSPSNKVTEKGKDVELRCDPISGHTALYWYRQSLGQGLEFLIYFQGNSAPDKSGLPSDRFSAERTGGSVSTLTIQRTQQEDSAVYLCASSLAGGGGKADTQYFGPGTRLTVL.

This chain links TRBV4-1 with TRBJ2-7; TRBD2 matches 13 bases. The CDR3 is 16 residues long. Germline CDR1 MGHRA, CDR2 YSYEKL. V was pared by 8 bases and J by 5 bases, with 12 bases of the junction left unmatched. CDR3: CASHKLAGGPLNEQYF. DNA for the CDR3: TGCGCCAGCCATAAACTAGCGGGGGGGCCTCTAAACGAGCAGTACTTC.

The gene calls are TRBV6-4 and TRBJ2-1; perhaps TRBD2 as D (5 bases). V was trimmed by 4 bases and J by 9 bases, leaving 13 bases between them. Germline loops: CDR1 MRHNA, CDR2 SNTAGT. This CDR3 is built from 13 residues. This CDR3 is CASSGQEEGEQFF. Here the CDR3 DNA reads TGTGCCAGCAGTGGGCAGGAGGAAGGTGAGCAGTTCTTC.

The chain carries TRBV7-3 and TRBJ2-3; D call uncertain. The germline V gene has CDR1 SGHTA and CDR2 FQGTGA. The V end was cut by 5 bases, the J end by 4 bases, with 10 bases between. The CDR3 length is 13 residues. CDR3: CASSHLLADTQYF. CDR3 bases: TGTGCCAGCAGCCACCTTCTCGCAGATACGCAGTATTTT.

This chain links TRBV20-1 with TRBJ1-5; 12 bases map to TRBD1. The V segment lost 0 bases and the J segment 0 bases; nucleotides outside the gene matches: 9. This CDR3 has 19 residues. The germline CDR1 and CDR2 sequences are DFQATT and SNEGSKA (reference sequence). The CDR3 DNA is TGCAGTGCTAGAGATCAGGGACAGGGGGCGGTCAGTAGCAATCAGCCCCAGCATTTT. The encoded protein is CSARDQGQGAVSSNQPQHF.

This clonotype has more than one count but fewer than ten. The CDR3 loop reads CSARDSGRAGETQYF. The CDR3 nucleotides are TGCAGTGCTAGAGATAGCGGGAGGGCCGGTGAGACCCAGTACTTC. This rearrangement joins TRBV20-1 to TRBJ2-4; 11 bases are a match to TRBD2. The J call may be mistaken, given a closer DNA end match to TRBJ2-5. CDR3 length: 15 amino acids. In germline, CDR1 is DFQATT, CDR2 SNEGSKA (reference sequence).

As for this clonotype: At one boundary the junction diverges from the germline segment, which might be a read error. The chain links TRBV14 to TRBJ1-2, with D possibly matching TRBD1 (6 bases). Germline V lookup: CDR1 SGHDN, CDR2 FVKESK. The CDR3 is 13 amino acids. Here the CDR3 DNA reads TGTGCCAGCAGCCATACAGGGCCCTATAGCTACACCTTC. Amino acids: CASSHTGPYSYTF. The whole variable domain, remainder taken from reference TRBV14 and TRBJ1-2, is EAGVTQFPSHSVIEKGQTVTLRCDPISGHDNLYWYRRVMGKEIKFLLHFVKESKQDESGMPNNRFLAERTGGTYSTLKVQPAELEDSGVYFCASSHTGPYSYTFGSGTRLTVV.

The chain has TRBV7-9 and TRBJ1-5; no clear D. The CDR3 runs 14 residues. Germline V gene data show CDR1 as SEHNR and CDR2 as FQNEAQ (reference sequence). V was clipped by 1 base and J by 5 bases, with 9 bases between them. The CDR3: CASSLGATDQPQHF. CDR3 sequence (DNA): TGTGCCAGCAGCTTAGGGGCGACCGATCAGCCCCAGCATTTT.

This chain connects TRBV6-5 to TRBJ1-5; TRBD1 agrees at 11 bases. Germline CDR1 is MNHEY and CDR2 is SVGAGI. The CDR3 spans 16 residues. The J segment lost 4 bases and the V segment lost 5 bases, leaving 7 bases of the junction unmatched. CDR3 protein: CASSIPGTGGNQPQHF. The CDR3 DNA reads TGTGCCAGCAGTATTCCCGGGACAGGGGGGAATCAGCCCCAGCATTTT.

In nucleotides, the CDR3 is TGTGCCACCAGCAGCAGGGGGGGGAATGAAAAACTGTTTTTT. It is translated as CATSSRGGNEKLFF. This chain joins TRBV15 and TRBJ1-4; 7 nucleotides align to TRBD1. CDR3 length: 14 amino acids. The junction had 3 bases not matched to a gene; V was cut back by 3 bases and J by 5 bases. From germline, CDR1 is LNHNV and CDR2 YYDKDF (reference sequence).

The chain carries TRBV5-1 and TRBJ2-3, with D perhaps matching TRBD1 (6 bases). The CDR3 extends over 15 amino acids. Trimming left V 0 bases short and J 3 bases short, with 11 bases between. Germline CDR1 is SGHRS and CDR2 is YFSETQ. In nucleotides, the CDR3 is TGCGCCAGCAGCTTGGAAACAGGGATGACAGATACGCAGTATTTT. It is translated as CASSLETGMTDTQYF.

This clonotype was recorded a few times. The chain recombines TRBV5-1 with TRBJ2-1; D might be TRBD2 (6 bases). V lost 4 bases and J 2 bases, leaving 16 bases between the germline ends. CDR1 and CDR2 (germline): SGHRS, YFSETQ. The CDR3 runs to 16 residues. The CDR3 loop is CASSPGLSGPYNEQFF. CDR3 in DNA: TGCGCCAGCAGCCCGGGACTCTCAGGTCCCTACAATGAGCAGTTCTTC.

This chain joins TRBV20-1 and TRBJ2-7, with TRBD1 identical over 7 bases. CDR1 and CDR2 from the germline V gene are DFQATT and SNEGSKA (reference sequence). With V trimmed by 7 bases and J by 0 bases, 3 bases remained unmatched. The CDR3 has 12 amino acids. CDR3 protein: CSVTGVSYEQYF. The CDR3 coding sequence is TGCAGTGTCACAGGGGTCTCCTACGAGCAGTACTTC.

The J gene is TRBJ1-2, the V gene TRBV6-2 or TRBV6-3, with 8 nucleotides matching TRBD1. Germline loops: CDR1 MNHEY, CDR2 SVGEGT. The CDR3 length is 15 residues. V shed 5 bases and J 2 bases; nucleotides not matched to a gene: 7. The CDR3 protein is CASSNTGQANYGYTF. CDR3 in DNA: TGTGCCAGCAGTAATACGGGACAGGCCAACTATGGCTACACCTTC.

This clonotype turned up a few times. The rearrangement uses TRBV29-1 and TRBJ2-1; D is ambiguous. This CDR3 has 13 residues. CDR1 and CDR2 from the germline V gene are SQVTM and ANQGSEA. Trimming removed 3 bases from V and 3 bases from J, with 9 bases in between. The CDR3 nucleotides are TGCAGCGTTGAGGGCCTTGGCTACAATGAGCAGTTCTTC. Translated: CSVEGLGYNEQFF.

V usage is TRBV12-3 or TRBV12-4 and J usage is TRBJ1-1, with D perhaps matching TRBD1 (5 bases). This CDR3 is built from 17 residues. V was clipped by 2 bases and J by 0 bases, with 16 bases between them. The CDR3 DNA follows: TGTGCCAGCAGTTTAAGACACCAGGGTCGGTTGAACACTGAAGCTTTCTTT. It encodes CASSLRHQGRLNTEAFF.

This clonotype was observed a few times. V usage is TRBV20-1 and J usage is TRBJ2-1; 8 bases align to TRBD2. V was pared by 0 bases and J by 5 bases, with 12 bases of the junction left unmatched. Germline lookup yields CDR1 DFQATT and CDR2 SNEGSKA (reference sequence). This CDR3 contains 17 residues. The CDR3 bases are TGCAGTGCTAGAGATATAGCCGTAGCGGGGATCAACAATGAGCAGTTCTTC. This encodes CSARDIAVAGINNEQFF.